The rows below give T cell receptor beta chains drawn from one sample of a study of T-cell memory formation after mild COVID-19. TCRdb redid the calling of the 5' RACE reads with MiXCR, one entry per CDR3 protein. The data show about 290,000 distinct CDR3 sequences, around a sixth seen once. The sample consisted of PBMCs or a T cell subset sorted from them (not recorded which). Every receptor here comes from a man younger than 30 who had mild COVID-19 (a few samples of this study predate the infection). Cell type and time point are not known. Both conserved end residues are part of each CDR3. The D gene is left open where the match is weak. Only some rows state a clone size, as once, few, many or a class for expanded clones.

V gene,clone size,D gene,J gene,CDR3 DNA,CDR3 protein
TRBV19,few,-,TRBJ2-3,TGTGCCAGTAGTTCCAGGACTGGGATAGATACGCAGTATTTT,CASSSRTGIDTQYF
TRBV9,few,-,TRBJ2-2,TGTGCCAGCAGCGTAGGGGGTGCAGTGGCCGGGGAGCTGTTTTTT,CASSVGGAVAGELFF
TRBV3-1,few,-,TRBJ1-5,TGTGCCAGCAGCCAAGGATCTGGGTATCAGCCCCAGCATTTT,CASSQGSGYQPQHF
TRBV12-3/TRBV12-4,-,-,TRBJ1-1,TGTGCCAGCAGTGTAACCCGGGGGTCGACTGAAGCTTTCTTT,CASSVTRGSTEAFF
TRBV11-2,-,TRBD2,TRBJ2-1,TGTGCCAGCAGCTCGACAGCGGGGGGCTACAATGAGCAGTTCTTC,CASSSTAGGYNEQFF
TRBV20-1,-,-,TRBJ2-3,TGCAGTGCTAGATCCCCTGGCAGGAGGGCTCCAGATACGCAGTATTTT,CSARSPGRRAPDTQYF
TRBV7-9,few,-,TRBJ1-2,TGTGCCAGCAGGACAGAGGGAGGAGACTATGGCTACACCTTC,CASRTEGGDYGYTF
TRBV5-6,many,-,TRBJ2-3,TGTGCCAGCAGCTTGTATTTGACCGGCACAGATACGCAGTATTTT,CASSLYLTGTDTQYF
TRBV4-1,-,-,TRBJ1-6,TGCGCCAGCAGCCAAGGGGAGGACACAAGGTCACCCCTCCACTTT,CASSQGEDTRSPLHF
TRBV12-3/TRBV12-4,few,-,TRBJ2-2,TGTGCCAGCAGTTTCCTGGGCACCGGGGAGCTGTTTTTT,CASSFLGTGELFF
TRBV7-2,-,-,TRBJ2-2,TGTGCCAGCAGCTGGTCGAACACCGGGGAGCTGTTTTTT,CASSWSNTGELFF
TRBV3-1,few,TRBD2,TRBJ2-1,TGTGCCAGCAGCCGTACTAGCGGGGCCGTAAATGAGCAGTTCTTC,CASSRTSGAVNEQFF
TRBV29-1,-,-,TRBJ2-7,TGCAGCGTTGAAGAGGCCAGCTCCTACGAGCAGTACTTC,CSVEEASSYEQYF
TRBV12-3/TRBV12-4,few,-,TRBJ2-7,TGTGCCAGCAGTGCGACCTACGAGCAGTACTTC,CASSATYEQYF
TRBV4-1,few,-,TRBJ2-5,TGCGCCAGCAGCCAAGTACGGTTCCAAGAGACCCAGTACTTC,CASSQVRFQETQYF
TRBV13,-,TRBD1,TRBJ1-2,TGTGCCAGCAGCTTAGGGACAGGGGACTATGGCTACACCTTC,CASSLGTGDYGYTF
TRBV12-3/TRBV12-4,-,-,TRBJ1-1,TGTGCCAGCAGGGCCTCCATCGGGGTCAACACTGAAGCTTTCTTT,CASRASIGVNTEAFF
TRBV7-8,few,-,TRBJ2-4,TGTGCCAGCAGCTTAGTGTCGGGAGACCTAGCCAAAAACATTCAGTACTTC,CASSLVSGDLAKNIQYF
TRBV7-2,-,TRBD2,TRBJ2-2,TGTGCCACATACCCGGAGACTAGCGGGGACACCGGGGAGCTGTTTTTT,CATYPETSGDTGELFF
TRBV21-1,many,-,TRBJ2-7,TGTGCCAGCAGCAAGGACGAGGGCTCCTACGAGCAGTACTTC,CASSKDEGSYEQYF
TRBV2,-,TRBD2,TRBJ2-1,TGTGCCAGCAGTGAACAGCGGGGCTCCTACAATGAGCAGTTCTTC,CASSEQRGSYNEQFF
TRBV6-1,-,-,TRBJ1-2,TGTGCCAGCAGAGCTGGACGGGACGGCCCATATGGCTACACCTTC,CASRAGRDGPYGYTF
TRBV5-1,-,TRBD2,TRBJ2-2,TGCGCCAGCAGCCCCGGACTAGCGGCCGGGGAGCTGTTTTTT,CASSPGLAAGELFF